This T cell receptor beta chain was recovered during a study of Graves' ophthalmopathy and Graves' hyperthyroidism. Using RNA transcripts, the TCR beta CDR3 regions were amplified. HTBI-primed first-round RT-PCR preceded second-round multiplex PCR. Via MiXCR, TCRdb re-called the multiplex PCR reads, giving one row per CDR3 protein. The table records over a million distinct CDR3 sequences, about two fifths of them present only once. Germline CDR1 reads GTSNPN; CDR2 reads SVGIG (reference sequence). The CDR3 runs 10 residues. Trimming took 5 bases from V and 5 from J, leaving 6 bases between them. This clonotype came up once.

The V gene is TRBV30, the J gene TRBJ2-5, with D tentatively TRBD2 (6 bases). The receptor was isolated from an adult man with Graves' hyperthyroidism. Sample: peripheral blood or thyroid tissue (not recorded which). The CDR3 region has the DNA TGTGCCTGGGGGAGGGAGACCCAGTACTTC. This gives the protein CAWGRETQYF.